The 6 T cell receptor beta chains reported below all come from one sample, sequenced in a study of CD8 T cells in ankylosing spondylitis (dated by TCRdb to 2015 to 2018). Library preparation was by 5' RACE. The run used an Illumina HiSeq 2500. TCRdb redid the processing of the public reads, applying fastp at Q25 and MiXCR, and retained in-frame beta chains. Records with the same CDR3 protein are collapsed into one entry carrying the most frequent genes and DNA. Here the sample has around 220,000 distinct CDR3 sequences; under 12% occur a single time. The ten largest clonotypes hold 21% of the sample. Sequencing was done on a sample of blood, either unsorted or a sorted T cell fraction (not recorded which). The receptors were gathered from a male donor with ankylosing spondylitis or in good health (not recorded which).

This clonotype was counted ten times or more. V gene TRBV7-2 combines with J gene TRBJ1-3, with a weak D call TRBD1 (5 bases). Germline values: CDR1 SGHTA, CDR2 FQGNSA. V lost 3 bases to trimming and J lost 2 bases, with 17 bases between them. The CDR3 loop spans 17 amino acids. Here the CDR3 reads CASSLVGTGATGNTIYF. CDR3 bases: TGTGCCAGCAGCTTGGTCGGCACAGGAGCTACTGGAAACACCATATATTTT.

The gene calls are TRBV4-2 and TRBJ2-1; the match to TRBD1 covers 9 bases. This CDR3 spans 18 amino acids. V shed 8 bases and J 3 bases; nucleotides not matched to a gene: 17. Germline CDR1 and CDR2: LGHNA and YNFKEQ. The CDR3: CASGPRLRGTGYYNEQFF. The CDR3 DNA follows: TGTGCCAGCGGCCCCAGACTCCGGGGGACAGGGTACTACAATGAGCAGTTCTTC.

In its sample, this clonotype was seen many times. The chain has TRBV5-1 and TRBJ1-1, with 7 bases identical to TRBD1. The germline gives CDR1 SGHRS, CDR2 YFSETQ. The CDR3 has 14 amino acids. V shed 2 bases, J shed 4 bases, and the junction held 5 bases outside the gene matches. The CDR3 region has the DNA TGCGCCAGCAGCTTACAGGGGAGTTTCACTGAAGCTTTCTTT. Protein sequence: CASSLQGSFTEAFF.

The sample holds a few counts of this clonotype. The rearrangement links TRBV5-6 to TRBJ1-6; 7 bases are shared with TRBD1. The V gene's germline CDR1 is SGHDT and CDR2 YYEEEE. The V segment lost 2 bases and the J segment 5 bases; nucleotides outside the gene matches: 7. The CDR3 consists of 16 residues. CDR3 protein: CASSLWRTGDNSPLHF. The CDR3 DNA reads TGTGCCAGCAGCTTATGGAGGACAGGAGATAATTCACCCCTCCACTTT.

Ten or more counts support this clonotype. The chain is built from TRBV20-1 and TRBJ2-3, with D hard to call. Germline CDR1 and CDR2: DFQATT and SNEGSKA (reference sequence). The ends were cut back, 6 bases at V and 4 bases at J, with 8 bases in the middle. CDR3 length: 11 amino acids. The CDR3 DNA is TGCAGTGCCGCAACCCCAGATACGCAGTATTTT. As protein: CSAATPDTQYF.

This clonotype was recorded many times. The chain employs TRBV29-1 and TRBJ2-5, with no clear D. Germline-derived CDR1 and CDR2 are SQVTM and ANQGSEA. This CDR3 has 11 amino acids. V was clipped by 7 bases and J by 5 bases, with 11 bases between them. The CDR3 loop reads CSGAIGETQYF. The CDR3 DNA is TGCAGCGGTGCCATTGGGGAGACCCAGTACTTC. Together with reference TRBV29-1 and TRBJ2-5, the CDR3 gives the full variable domain: SAVISQKPSRDICQRGTSLTIQCQVDSQVTMMFWYRQQPGQSLTLIATANQGSEATYESGFVIDKFPISRPNLTFSTLTVSNMSPEDSSIYLCSGAIGETQYFGPGTRLLVL.